The TCR beta chain under discussion was sequenced for a study of graft-versus-host responses after intestinal transplantation. Across the study: Every transplant recipient was induced with anti-thymocyte globulin, then maintained on tacrolimus and steroids for about 3 years.

Bone marrow aspirates were taken post-transplant, from the posterior iliac crest or another site. Measured with immunoSEQ multiplex PCR; TCRdb has only the in-frame clones, and not every one. The data contain roughly 70,000 clones, more than 90% of them singletons. On this clone: What it recognizes is unknown.

Study results and caveats: Graft-versus-host to host-versus-graft clonal ratios in allografts were high in patients with graft-donor T cell macrochimerism.

Material: bone marrow, obtained 700 to 850 days after intestinal transplantation. This TCR was recovered from a human patient who received an intestinal transplant, so some T cells may come from the graft donor.

CDR3 in DNA: TGTGCCAGCAGCTTGGCGGCAGCTAACTATGGCTACACCTTC. It encodes CASSLAAANYGYTF. V gene TRBV5-4 combines with J gene TRBJ1-2, with D unclear. V was trimmed by 0 bases and J by 0 bases, leaving 6 bases between them. Germline values: CDR1 SGHNT, CDR2 YYREEE (reference sequence). The CDR3 spans 14 residues.